This record concerns one T cell receptor (beta chain) sequence. Its antigen is not known. The record originates from a study of shared clonotypes between healthy human individuals. Study as a whole: Researchers drew samples from a couple of women and a few men aged 18 to 49. Study results and caveats: Across a handful of donors, naive CD4 shared around 5.1%, naive CD8 about 3.2%, memory CD4 roughly 2.2%, memory CD8 0.4% to 0.5%.

In the authors' workflow: Owing to the provision of junction-only sequences devoid of quality scores by immunoSEQ, filtering differed. Assay: immunoSEQ multiplex PCR; the TCRdb copy retains only in-frame clones and omits some. V, J and clone size reflect that table, while D and trimming were determined from the DNA. The sample has over a million clones; roughly 96% are singletons. CD45RA+ naive and CD45RA-negative memory subsets were separated from CD4+ cells. This TCR came from a man aged 25-45 years in good health. Sequencing was done on a sample of naive CD4+ T cells sorted from blood. As for subset: CD45RA+ positively selected.

CDR3 nucleotide sequence: TGTGCCAGTAGTCCCAAAATGAGGGGGATAGTAAGGTCTGAGCAGTTCTTC. This encodes CASSPKMRGIVRSEQFF. J is TRBJ2-1 and V is TRBV19, with a tentative D call TRBD1 (6 bases). Germline CDR1 is LNHDA and CDR2 is SQIVND (reference sequence). The V end was cut by 5 bases, the J end by 9 bases, with 26 bases between. This CDR3 region has 17 residues.